Below, 11 T cell receptor beta chains from the same sample are listed, as sequenced in a study of cytomegalovirus exposure and HLA in healthy donors. The method was immunoSEQ multiplex PCR; TCRdb's version includes in-frame clones alone and lacks a portion of them. The sample shows around 94,000 clones, 85% to 95% of them seen only once. What was sequenced was PBMCs. These receptors were collected from a woman younger than 30 in good health and CMV-seronegative.

Only one count was recorded for this clone. The chain's CDR3 is CASSFSMGQIQETQYF. CDR3 sequence (DNA): TGTGCCAGCAGCTTTTCAATGGGACAGATTCAAGAGACCCAGTACTTC. This chain joins TRBV5-5 and TRBJ2-5; 7 nucleotides line up with TRBD1. V was clipped by 2 bases and J by 2 bases; unmatched bases: 9. Germline lookup yields CDR1 SGHKS and CDR2 YYEKEE (reference sequence). There are 16 residues in the CDR3.

In this sample, this clone turned up once. This chain joins TRBV30 and TRBJ2-3, with D perhaps TRBD1 (5 bases). Germline assignment: CDR1 GTSNPN and CDR2 SVGIG (reference sequence). Trimming took 2 bases from V and 3 from J, leaving 9 bases between them. This CDR3 has 13 amino acids. As DNA, the CDR3 is TGTGCCTGGAGTTTTAGGGGAACAGATACGCAGTATTTT. Protein sequence: CAWSFRGTDTQYF.

About this clone itself: Other DNA sequences in this specimen translate into the identical CDR3. The V call is TRBV6-5, the J call TRBJ2-1; TRBD2 matches at 10 bases. Trimming removed 5 bases from V and 4 bases from J; junction bases left unmatched: 5. This CDR3 comprises 15 residues. Germline CDR1 is MNHEY and CDR2 is SVGAGI. CDR3 sequence reads: CASSPTSGLYNEQFF. CDR3 DNA sequence: TGTGCCAGCAGTCCGACTAGCGGGCTGTACAATGAGCAGTTCTTC.

J is TRBJ1-1 and V is TRBV11-2; no clear D. The CDR3 has 13 amino acids. Germline V gives CDR1 SGHAT, CDR2 FQNNGV. V was trimmed by 0 bases and J by 2 bases, leaving 4 bases between them. The CDR3 loop reads CASSLDPNTEAFF. The CDR3 DNA sequence: TGTGCCAGCAGCTTAGACCCTAACACTGAAGCTTTCTTT.

The chain combines TRBV13 with TRBJ2-2; possible D gene TRBD2, 6 bases. The CDR3 sequence is 18 residues long. The V gene's germline CDR1 is PRHDT and CDR2 FYEKMQ (reference sequence). V lost 4 bases and J 2 bases, leaving 20 bases between the germline ends. The CDR3, as DNA: TGTGCCAGCAGCTGGAGTCGCGGGGAGCGACCTAACACCGGGGAGCTGTTTTTT. Its translation is CASSWSRGERPNTGELFF.

CDR3 bases: TGCGCCAGCAGCGCCCGCCCCTCAGAGGGTACCTCCTACAATGAGCAGTTCTTC. Its protein is CASSARPSEGTSYNEQFF. The chain has TRBV5-1 and TRBJ2-1, with D tentatively TRBD2 (5 bases). V lost 4 bases to trimming and J lost 0 bases, with 20 bases between them. Germline V gene lookup returns CDR1 SGHRS and CDR2 YFSETQ. The CDR3 is 18 residues long.

The rearrangement links TRBV5-1 to TRBJ1-5; D gene ambiguous. This CDR3 has 15 residues. CDR1 is SGHRS and CDR2 is YFSETQ in the germline V gene. With 0 bases removed from V and 0 bases from J, the gap between germline ends came to 7 bases. CDR3 region: CASSLAGYSNQPQHF. The CDR3 coding sequence is TGCGCCAGCAGCTTGGCGGGATATAGCAATCAGCCCCAGCATTTT. The full variable domain, in which reference TRBV5-1 and TRBJ1-5 provide the parts outside the CDR3, is KAGVTQTPRYLIKTRGQQVTLSCSPISGHRSVSWYQQTPGQGLQFLFEYFSETQRNKGNFPGRFSGRQFSNSRSEMNVSTLELGDSALYLCASSLAGYSNQPQHFGDGTRLSIL.

The V call is TRBV6-6, the J call TRBJ2-7; 7 nucleotides agree with TRBD1. CDR1 and CDR2 from the germline V gene are MNHNY and SVGAGI (reference sequence). With V trimmed by 11 bases and J by 7 bases, 11 bases remained unmatched. This CDR3 spans 12 amino acids. The CDR3 loop reads CAYRDSLWEQYF. The CDR3 coding sequence is TGTGCCTACCGGGACAGCCTTTGGGAGCAGTACTTC.

The gene calls are TRBV27 and TRBJ2-1; TRBD2 agrees at 9 bases. Germline V gene data show CDR1 as MNHEY and CDR2 as SMNVEV (reference sequence). V shed 2 bases, J shed 9 bases, and the junction held 5 bases outside the gene matches. CDR3 length: 14 residues. CDR3 bases: TGTGCCAGCAGTTTAGCGGGAGGGCCGGTTGAGCAGTTCTTC. Encoded protein: CASSLAGGPVEQFF.

This chain connects TRBV19 to TRBJ1-3, with a weak D call TRBD1 (6 bases). The germline CDR1 and CDR2 sequences are LNHDA and SQIVND (reference sequence). There are 12 residues in the CDR3. Trimming shortened V by 8 bases and J by 4 bases, and 9 bases separated the two germline ends. CDR3 amino acids: CASQGSGNTIYF. CDR3 in DNA: TGTGCCAGTCAGGGGTCAGGAAACACCATATATTTT.

J is TRBJ2-3 and V is TRBV4-3; TRBD1 might be the D (5 bases). Trimming stripped 0 bases from V and 4 bases from J, with 14 bases between. CDR1 is LGHNA, CDR2 YSLEER, per germline. The CDR3 extends over 16 amino acids. This CDR3 is CASSQDPGAVADTQYF. CDR3 DNA sequence: TGCGCCAGCAGCCAAGATCCTGGGGCAGTGGCAGATACGCAGTATTTT.